These 20 T cell receptor beta chains share one sample of origin, sequenced in a study of Ad26.COV2.S vaccination and SARS-CoV-2 variants (dated by TCRdb to about 2021). What the time point label conveys for this sample: individuals recovered from natural SARS-CoV-2 infection. Library method: the immunoSEQ multiplex PCR assay. TCRdb holds this immuneACCESS table with in-frame rearrangements only. Some clones are missing; in checked studies, unresolved V genes explain under half, and the rest has no known cause. This sample lists just over 350,000 clones; just over 90% were detected once. The biggest ten clones account for around 4.2% of the sample. The sample in question was peripheral blood, obtained after recovery from COVID-19. The receptors originated from a human donor who had recovered from COVID-19.

The J gene is TRBJ1-5, the V gene TRBV7-2, with TRBD1 as a possible D gene (6 bases). V dropped 2 bases and J dropped 0 bases, with 8 bases sitting between them. CDR1 and CDR2 (germline): SGHTA, FQGNSA. The CDR3 is 15 residues long. CDR3 coding DNA: TGTGCCAGCAGCTTACGGGGGCTTAGCAATCAGCCCCAGCATTTT. Translating gives CASSLRGLSNQPQHF.

This chain joins TRBV10-3 and TRBJ2-5; maybe TRBD1 (6 bases). The CDR3 has 12 amino acids. V lost 8 bases and J lost 0, with 7 bases in between. Per the germline V gene, CDR1 is ENHRY and CDR2 is SYGVKD. The CDR3 sequence: CAIRDNQETQYF. CDR3 in DNA: TGTGCCATCCGGGACAACCAAGAGACCCAGTACTTC.

This chain links TRBV3-1 (or the pseudogene TRBV3-2) with TRBJ2-7; TRBD1 aligns across 8 bases. The CDR3 runs to 18 residues. With 1 base clipped from V and 5 bases from J, the junction kept 16 bases outside the gene matches. Germline loops: CDR1 LGHDT, CDR2 YNNKEL (reference sequence). CDR3 in DNA: TGTGCCAGCAGCCAAGGGGTCCCAGGGGGCGCGAGGCTCGACGAGCAGTACTTC. Translated: CASSQGVPGGARLDEQYF.

The J gene is TRBJ2-3, the V gene TRBV11-2; tentative D call: TRBD1 (5 bases). CDR1 SGHAT and CDR2 FQNNGV come from the germline V gene. Between the trimmed V and J ends, which lost 8 bases and 1 base, there was a span of 13 bases. The CDR3 sequence is 14 residues long. CDR3 coding DNA: TGTGCCAGCTACTCCCAGGGTGGCACAGATACGCAGTATTTT. Amino acids: CASYSQGGTDTQYF.

The chain combines TRBV18 with TRBJ2-7; 8 nucleotides line up with TRBD1. With 3 bases clipped from V and 4 bases from J, the junction kept 5 bases outside the gene matches. Germline V gene lookup returns CDR1 KGHSH and CDR2 LQKENI. The CDR3 has 14 residues. CDR3 amino acids: CASSPRQGTYEQYF. The CDR3 DNA reads as TGTGCCAGCTCACCCCGACAGGGGACATACGAGCAGTACTTC.

The V gene is TRBV4-1, the J gene TRBJ2-2; D remains unclear. Germline V gives CDR1 MGHRA, CDR2 YSYEKL. The CDR3 is made up of 15 amino acids. V was cut by 1 base and J by 5 bases, with 11 bases left in between. The CDR3 sequence is CASSQGVRETGELFF. Written as DNA, the CDR3 is TGCGCCAGCAGCCAAGGCGTGCGAGAAACCGGGGAGCTGTTTTTT.

The V call is TRBV9, the J call TRBJ2-5; TRBD2 agrees at 11 bases. Germline trimming cut 4 bases from V and 2 bases from J; bases unmatched to any gene: 4. CDR1 and CDR2 (germline): SGDLS, YYNGEE. The CDR3 totals 15 residues. The CDR3 loop is CASSFSGGVQETQYF. CDR3 nucleotide sequence: TGTGCCAGCAGCTTTAGCGGGGGGGTACAAGAGACCCAGTACTTC.

Turning to this clone: The sample has other DNA sequences that encode this CDR3 too. The V gene is TRBV18, the J gene TRBJ1-1; 7 bases align to TRBD1. The ends lost 5 bases at V and 1 base at J; junction bases unmatched: 1. The CDR3 is 13 residues long. Germline CDR1 and CDR2: KGHSH and LQKENI. The CDR3 loop reads CASSRTGNTEAFF. Here the CDR3 DNA reads TGTGCCAGCTCAAGGACAGGGAACACTGAAGCTTTCTTT.

V usage is TRBV24-1 and J usage is TRBJ2-2; D not certain. This CDR3 has 18 residues. Germline values: CDR1 KGHDR, CDR2 SFDVKD. V was shortened by 4 bases and J by 0 bases, with 17 bases between the two germline ends. The CDR3, as DNA: TGTGCCACCAGTGAAAGTTTGGGGAAGGGTTCGAACACCGGGGAGCTGTTTTTT. It translates to CATSESLGKGSNTGELFF.

The rearrangement joins TRBV13 to TRBJ2-3; a weak D match, TRBD2 (5 bases). The V end lost 3 bases, the J end lost 2 bases, and 12 bases lay between the germline ends. This CDR3 is built from 15 residues. Germline CDR1 is PRHDT and CDR2 is FYEKMQ (reference sequence). CDR3 sequence: CASSLRAADTDTQYF. The CDR3 DNA reads TGTGCCAGCAGCTTGCGTGCAGCGGACACAGATACGCAGTATTTT.

The chain links TRBV7-3 to TRBJ1-2, with 7 bases that match TRBD1. CDR3 length: 13 amino acids. From germline, CDR1 is SGHTA and CDR2 FQGTGA. J was trimmed by 5 bases and V by 7 bases; bases with no gene match: 7. This CDR3 is CASTPGGGYGYTF. CDR3 DNA sequence: TGTGCCAGCACCCCAGGGGGAGGATATGGCTACACCTTC.

The chain couples TRBV18 to TRBJ2-3, with D unclear. Trimming took 3 bases from V and 4 from J, leaving 14 bases between them. Per the germline V gene, CDR1 is KGHSH and CDR2 is LQKENI. This CDR3 region has 15 residues. CDR3 bases: TGTGCCAGCTCACCCGACGCAGGATTCGCAGATACGCAGTATTTT. Its protein product is CASSPDAGFADTQYF.

The J gene is TRBJ2-1, the V gene TRBV13, with TRBD2 matching 7 bases. The CDR3 spans 16 residues. Germline values: CDR1 PRHDT, CDR2 FYEKMQ (reference sequence). V shed 1 base, J shed 0 bases, and the junction held 3 bases outside the gene matches. The CDR3 coding sequence is TGTGCCAGCAGCTTAGATGGGGGGGACTCCTACAATGAGCAGTTCTTC. It translates to CASSLDGGDSYNEQFF.

The J gene is TRBJ2-3, the V gene TRBV19; 8 bases are shared with TRBD2. V was pared by 7 bases and J by 8 bases, with 11 bases of the junction left unmatched. The CDR3 extends over 14 amino acids. The V gene's germline CDR1 is LNHDA and CDR2 SQIVND (reference sequence). The CDR3 is CASTVGRGVRTQYF. The CDR3 DNA reads TGTGCCAGTACCGTCGGGCGGGGGGTCCGTACGCAGTATTTT.

The chain employs TRBV27 and TRBJ1-1, with unresolved D. V was pared by 3 bases and J by 0 bases, with 5 bases between. Germline values: CDR1 MNHEY, CDR2 SMNVEV (reference sequence). The CDR3 contains 13 residues. The DNA of the CDR3 is TGTGCCAGCAGTTTTGTGATGAACACTGAAGCTTTCTTT. Its translation is CASSFVMNTEAFF.

This clone was detected only once. The rearrangement uses TRBV14 and TRBJ1-2; D is uncertain. Germline loops: CDR1 SGHDN, CDR2 FVKESK. This CDR3 spans 15 amino acids. V shed 1 base and J shed 4 bases, with 13 bases lying between them. The CDR3 sequence is CASSQGQMDLYGYTF. For the CDR3, the DNA is TGTGCCAGCAGCCAAGGGCAGATGGATCTCTATGGCTACACCTTC.

This rearrangement joins TRBV6-5 to TRBJ1-5; the D is unclear. V was cut by 4 bases and J by 2 bases, with 9 bases left in between. The CDR3 has 14 residues. In germline, CDR1 is MNHEY, CDR2 SVGAGI. The CDR3 spells CASSSDGGNQPQHF. Here the CDR3 DNA reads TGTGCCAGCAGTTCGGACGGCGGCAATCAGCCCCAGCATTTT.

This chain links TRBV4-3 with TRBJ1-1; 7 bases fit TRBD1. V shed 4 bases, J shed 4 bases, and the junction held 3 bases outside the gene matches. In germline, CDR1 is LGHNA, CDR2 YSLEER. This CDR3 contains 13 residues. This chain's CDR3 is CASSPQGGTEAFF. The CDR3 DNA is TGCGCCAGCAGCCCTCAGGGGGGCACTGAAGCTTTCTTT.

V gene TRBV10-3 combines with J gene TRBJ1-2, with 7 bases matching TRBD1. CDR1 is ENHRY and CDR2 is SYGVKD in the germline V gene. The J segment lost 0 bases and the V segment lost 5 bases, leaving 3 bases of the junction unmatched. The CDR3 has 14 amino acids. The CDR3 DNA is TGTGCCATCAGTCCGGGACAGACTAACTATGGCTACACCTTC. Residues: CAISPGQTNYGYTF.

The chain links TRBV10-3 to TRBJ1-2; D not certain. Trimming took 0 bases from V and 3 from J, leaving 14 bases between them. Germline CDR1 reads ENHRY; CDR2 reads SYGVKD. The CDR3 sequence is 16 residues long. This chain's CDR3 is CAISESLGRGDYGYTF. CDR3 coding DNA: TGTGCCATCAGTGAGTCCTTGGGAAGAGGTGACTATGGCTACACCTTC.